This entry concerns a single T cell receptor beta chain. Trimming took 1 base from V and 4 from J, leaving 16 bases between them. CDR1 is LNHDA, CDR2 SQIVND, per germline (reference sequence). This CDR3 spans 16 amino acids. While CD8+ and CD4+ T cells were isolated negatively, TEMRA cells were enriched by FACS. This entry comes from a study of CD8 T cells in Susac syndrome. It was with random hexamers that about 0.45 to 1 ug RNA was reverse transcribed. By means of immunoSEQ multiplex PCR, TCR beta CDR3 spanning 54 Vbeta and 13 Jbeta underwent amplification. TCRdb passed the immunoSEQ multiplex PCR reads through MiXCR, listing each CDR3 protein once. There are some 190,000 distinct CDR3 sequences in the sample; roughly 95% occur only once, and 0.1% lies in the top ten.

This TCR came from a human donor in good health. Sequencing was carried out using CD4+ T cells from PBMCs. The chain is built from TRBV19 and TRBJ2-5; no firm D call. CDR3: CASSIGRAGVVETQYF. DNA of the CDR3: TGTGCCAGTAGTATAGGAAGGGCAGGAGTGGTAGAGACCCAGTACTTC.